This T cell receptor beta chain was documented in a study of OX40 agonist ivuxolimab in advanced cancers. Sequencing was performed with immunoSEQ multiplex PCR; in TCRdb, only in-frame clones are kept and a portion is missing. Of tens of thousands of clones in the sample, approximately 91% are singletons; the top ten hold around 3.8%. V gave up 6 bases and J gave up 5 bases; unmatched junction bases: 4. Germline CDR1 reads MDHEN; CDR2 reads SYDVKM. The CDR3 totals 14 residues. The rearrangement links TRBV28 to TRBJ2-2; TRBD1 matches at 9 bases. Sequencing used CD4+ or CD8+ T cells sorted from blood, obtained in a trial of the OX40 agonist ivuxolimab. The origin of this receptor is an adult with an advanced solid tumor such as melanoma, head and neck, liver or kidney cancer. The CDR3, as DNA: TGTGCCAGCAGGTCGGGACAGGGAACCGGGGAGCTGTTTTTT. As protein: CASRSGQGTGELFF.